The clone carrying this T cell receptor (beta chain) came up a few times. Original analysis: Estimates of nucleated cell counts were drawn from the amplification of reference gene primers. The repertoire was sequenced with immunoSEQ multiplex PCR; TCRdb's copy has only in-frame clones and lacks some. V, J and clone size are those of that table, while D and trimming were read from the DNA. The sample shows approximately 170,000 clones, around 80% of them seen only once. Trimming took off 11 bases at V and 0 bases at J, with 17 bases between the two ends. Germline CDR1 and CDR2: SNHLY and FYNNEI. CDR3 size: 16 residues. This specimen comes from a study of blood T cell repertoires in COVID-19. Overall study: Material from acute and convalescent COVID-19 was sourced from the United States, Italy and Spain. T cells, B-cell-depleted T cells, or PBMCs provided the cDNA or gDNA that served as material.

The genes are TRBV2 and TRBJ1-6; no reliable D call. The sequencing input was peripheral blood. This clonotype originated in a woman older than 75 with acute or convalescent COVID-19. DNA of the CDR3: TGTGCCGCAGCGGGAGGGTCCAGCTCCTATAATTCACCCCTCCACTTT. It translates to CAAAGGSSSYNSPLHF.